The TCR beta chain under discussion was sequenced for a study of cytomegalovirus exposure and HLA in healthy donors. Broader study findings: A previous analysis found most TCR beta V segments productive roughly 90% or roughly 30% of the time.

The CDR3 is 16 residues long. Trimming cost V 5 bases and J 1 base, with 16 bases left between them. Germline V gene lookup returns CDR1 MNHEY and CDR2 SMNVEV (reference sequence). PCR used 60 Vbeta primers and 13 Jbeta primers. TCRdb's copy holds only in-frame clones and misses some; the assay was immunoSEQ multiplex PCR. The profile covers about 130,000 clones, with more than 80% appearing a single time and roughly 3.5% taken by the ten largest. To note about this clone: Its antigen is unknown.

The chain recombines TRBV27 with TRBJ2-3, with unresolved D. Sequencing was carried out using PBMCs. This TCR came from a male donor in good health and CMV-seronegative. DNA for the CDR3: TGTGCCAGCAGTCCTTTGACGGGTGTGGGCACAGATACGCAGTATTTT. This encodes CASSPLTGVGTDTQYF.